A selection of T cell receptor beta chains follows, all from one sample in a study of shared clonotypes between healthy human individuals. Generated by immunoSEQ multiplex PCR, the TCRdb table keeps only in-frame clones and is missing some. The sample has millions of clones, over 85% seen once. The source material was naive CD8+ T cells sorted from blood. The receptors were sampled from a man aged 18-30 years in good health. Each CDR3 is given with its conserved first and last residue. D genes are given only for firm matches. A row's size may be missing; if present it is once, few, many or a size class.

clone_size: -; j_call: TRBJ1-1; d_call: -; v_call: TRBV27; cdr3_nt: TGTGCCAGCAGTTTAGTTGGGCACCTAGGCGCTGAAGCTTTCTTT; cdr3_aa: CASSLVGHLGAEAFF
clone_size: -; j_call: TRBJ2-5; d_call: TRBD1; v_call: TRBV6-6; cdr3_nt: TGTGCCAGCTCAACCCCACAGGGGGCAGGGGAGACCCAGTACTTC; cdr3_aa: CASSTPQGAGETQYF
clone_size: -; j_call: TRBJ2-3; d_call: TRBD1; v_call: TRBV9; cdr3_nt: TGTGCCAGCAGCACGACGGGACAGGTCACAGATACGCAGTATTTT; cdr3_aa: CASSTTGQVTDTQYF
clone_size: -; j_call: TRBJ2-1; d_call: -; v_call: TRBV5-4; cdr3_nt: TGTGCCAGCAGCTCGTACGCCTACAATGAGCAGTTCTTC; cdr3_aa: CASSSYAYNEQFF
clone_size: -; j_call: TRBJ1-2; d_call: -; v_call: TRBV5-4; cdr3_nt: TGTGCCAGCAGCCGTCATTCCCAGGGAGGTGGCTACACCTTC; cdr3_aa: CASSRHSQGGGYTF
clone_size: once; j_call: TRBJ2-2; d_call: -; v_call: TRBV2; cdr3_nt: TGTGCCAGCAGTGACGAGTCCGCAGTGTTAACCGGGGAGCTGTTTTTT; cdr3_aa: CASSDESAVLTGELFF
clone_size: -; j_call: TRBJ2-3; d_call: TRBD1; v_call: TRBV29-1; cdr3_nt: TGCAGCGTTGATTCACCGGGACAGGGGGGCACAGATACGCAGTATTTT; cdr3_aa: CSVDSPGQGGTDTQYF
clone_size: -; j_call: TRBJ1-5; d_call: -; v_call: TRBV5-6; cdr3_nt: TGTGCCAGCACCACCTGGGGGGGGCGGCAGCCCCAGCATTTT; cdr3_aa: CASTTWGGRQPQHF
clone_size: -; j_call: TRBJ1-1; d_call: -; v_call: TRBV28; cdr3_nt: TGTGCCAGCAGGCTCGCTGACGGCACTGAAGCTTTCTTT; cdr3_aa: CASRLADGTEAFF
clone_size: -; j_call: TRBJ2-1; d_call: TRBD2; v_call: TRBV9; cdr3_nt: TGTGCCAGCAGCGGGACTAGCGGGAGGTACTCCTACAATGAGCAGTTCTTC; cdr3_aa: CASSGTSGRYSYNEQFF
clone_size: -; j_call: TRBJ2-3; d_call: -; v_call: TRBV28; cdr3_nt: TGTGCCAGCAGTTTGTCCGAACCCACAGATACGCAGTATTTT; cdr3_aa: CASSLSEPTDTQYF
clone_size: -; j_call: TRBJ2-7; d_call: -; v_call: TRBV4-1; cdr3_nt: TGCGCCAGCAGCCAAGAGGTGGGGAGCTCCTACGAGCAGTACTTC; cdr3_aa: CASSQEVGSSYEQYF
clone_size: -; j_call: TRBJ1-2; d_call: TRBD1; v_call: TRBV4-1; cdr3_nt: TGCGCCAGCAGCCAAAGGACAGGGGGCTATGGCTACACCTTC; cdr3_aa: CASSQRTGGYGYTF
clone_size: -; j_call: TRBJ2-3; d_call: TRBD1; v_call: TRBV9; cdr3_nt: TGTGCCAGCAGCGTCGGACAGGGGGCAGATACGCAGTATTTT; cdr3_aa: CASSVGQGADTQYF
clone_size: -; j_call: TRBJ1-6; d_call: TRBD1; v_call: TRBV25-1; cdr3_nt: TGTGCCAGCAGTGAATACGGACAGGGAAGGACACCCCTCCACTTT; cdr3_aa: CASSEYGQGRTPLHF
clone_size: -; j_call: TRBJ1-1; d_call: -; v_call: TRBV28; cdr3_nt: TGTGCCAGCAGTTTAGGGGGCCCAGAAGCTTTCTTT; cdr3_aa: CASSLGGPEAFF
clone_size: -; j_call: TRBJ1-6; d_call: TRBD1; v_call: TRBV28; cdr3_nt: TGTGCCAGCAACCCCGGGACAGGTCTATACTCCTATAATTCACCCCTCCACTTT; cdr3_aa: CASNPGTGLYSYNSPLHF
clone_size: -; j_call: TRBJ2-1; d_call: TRBD2; v_call: TRBV7-2; cdr3_nt: TGTGCCAGCAGCCCCGAGGCGGGAGTTTTGAATGAGCAGTTCTTC; cdr3_aa: CASSPEAGVLNEQFF
clone_size: -; j_call: TRBJ1-2; d_call: -; v_call: TRBV4-1; cdr3_nt: TGCGCCAGCAGCCAAGAAAAGGGACGGAGCTATGGCTACACCTTC; cdr3_aa: CASSQEKGRSYGYTF
clone_size: -; j_call: TRBJ1-1; d_call: TRBD1; v_call: TRBV6-5; cdr3_nt: TGTGCCAGCAGTTCTCCGACAGGGGCGGTCACTGAAGCTTTCTTT; cdr3_aa: CASSSPTGAVTEAFF
clone_size: -; j_call: TRBJ1-1; d_call: -; v_call: TRBV5-6; cdr3_nt: TGTGCCAGCAGCTTCGGATTCTCTGAAGCTTTCTTT; cdr3_aa: CASSFGFSEAFF
clone_size: -; j_call: TRBJ2-1; d_call: -; v_call: TRBV9; cdr3_nt: TGTGCCAGCAGCGCCGGGGGCTACAATGAGCAGTTCTTC; cdr3_aa: CASSAGGYNEQFF
clone_size: -; j_call: TRBJ1-1; d_call: -; v_call: TRBV5-1; cdr3_nt: TGCGCCAGCAGCCCCGGGGACCCAAACACTGAAGCTTTCTTT; cdr3_aa: CASSPGDPNTEAFF
clone_size: once; j_call: TRBJ2-5; d_call: -; v_call: TRBV6-6; cdr3_nt: TGTGCCAGCAGTTCTCTAGTGCAGGAGACCCAGTACTTC; cdr3_aa: CASSSLVQETQYF
clone_size: -; j_call: TRBJ1-2; d_call: -; v_call: TRBV2; cdr3_nt: TGTGCCAGCAGTGGACAGGCGTACTATGGCTACACCTTC; cdr3_aa: CASSGQAYYGYTF
clone_size: -; j_call: TRBJ2-3; d_call: -; v_call: TRBV7-8; cdr3_nt: TGTGCCAGCAGCTTAGAGAACACAGTATCAGATACGCAGTATTTT; cdr3_aa: CASSLENTVSDTQYF
clone_size: -; j_call: TRBJ1-2; d_call: TRBD1; v_call: TRBV5-6; cdr3_nt: TGTGCCAGCAGCCCGACAGGGAATGGCTACACCTTC; cdr3_aa: CASSPTGNGYTF
clone_size: -; j_call: TRBJ2-2; d_call: -; v_call: TRBV11-2; cdr3_nt: TGTGCCAGCAGCTTACATCGGATTAGCGTGGACACCGGGGAGCTGTTTTTT; cdr3_aa: CASSLHRISVDTGELFF
clone_size: -; j_call: TRBJ2-5; d_call: -; v_call: TRBV27; cdr3_nt: TGTGCCAGCAGTTTTGGGGGGAACCAAGAGACCCAGTACTTC; cdr3_aa: CASSFGGNQETQYF
clone_size: -; j_call: TRBJ1-1; d_call: TRBD1; v_call: TRBV19; cdr3_nt: TGTGCCAGTAGTTCTCACCGGGACAGCACTGAAGCTTTCTTT; cdr3_aa: CASSSHRDSTEAFF
clone_size: -; j_call: TRBJ1-2; d_call: -; v_call: TRBV27; cdr3_nt: TGTGCCAGCAGGAGTGTAGGCACCCCCTATGGCTACACCTTC; cdr3_aa: CASRSVGTPYGYTF
clone_size: -; j_call: TRBJ1-4; d_call: -; v_call: TRBV19; cdr3_nt: TGTGCCACCCGGCAGGAACCTAATGAAAAACTGTTTTTT; cdr3_aa: CATRQEPNEKLFF
clone_size: -; j_call: TRBJ2-7; d_call: -; v_call: TRBV27; cdr3_nt: TGTGCCAGCAGTTTATCTTCCCCTATTAACGAGCAGTACTTC; cdr3_aa: CASSLSSPINEQYF
clone_size: -; j_call: TRBJ2-3; d_call: -; v_call: TRBV4-1; cdr3_nt: TGCGCCAGCAGCCAAGAACACAATTTGGGCGGACCGCCCTCAGATACGCAGTATTTT; cdr3_aa: CASSQEHNLGGPPSDTQYF
clone_size: -; j_call: TRBJ2-3; d_call: -; v_call: TRBV5-4; cdr3_nt: TGTGCCAGTAAGACGTGGGGTTCGGGGCCAGATACGCAGTATTTT; cdr3_aa: CASKTWGSGPDTQYF
clone_size: -; j_call: TRBJ2-2; d_call: -; v_call: TRBV19; cdr3_nt: TGTGCCAGTAGTCCGATTGTGACCGGGGAGCTGTTTTTT; cdr3_aa: CASSPIVTGELFF
clone_size: once; j_call: TRBJ2-7; d_call: TRBD1; v_call: TRBV4-3; cdr3_nt: TGCGCCAGCAGCCAAAGCCGGGACAGCTCCTACGAGCAGTACTTC; cdr3_aa: CASSQSRDSSYEQYF
clone_size: once; j_call: TRBJ1-5; d_call: -; v_call: TRBV4-1; cdr3_nt: TGCGCCAGCAGCCAAGAAGAAAGTCTAAATCAGCCCCAGCATTTT; cdr3_aa: CASSQEESLNQPQHF
clone_size: -; j_call: TRBJ1-3; d_call: -; v_call: TRBV15; cdr3_nt: TGTGCCACCAGCCCAAGGAGCTCTGGAAACACCATATATTTT; cdr3_aa: CATSPRSSGNTIYF
clone_size: -; j_call: TRBJ2-7; d_call: -; v_call: TRBV9; cdr3_nt: TGTGCCAGCAGCGTAGGTAGGAACGGCCTGGACGAGCAGTACTTC; cdr3_aa: CASSVGRNGLDEQYF
clone_size: -; j_call: TRBJ2-1; d_call: TRBD2; v_call: TRBV29-1; cdr3_nt: TGCAGCGTCGACCCCTCGGGGGGCTCCTACAATGAGCAGTTCTTC; cdr3_aa: CSVDPSGGSYNEQFF
clone_size: -; j_call: TRBJ1-1; d_call: -; v_call: TRBV30; cdr3_nt: TGTGCCTGGAGTGTTACCGGGGGCACTGAAGCTTTCTTT; cdr3_aa: CAWSVTGGTEAFF
clone_size: -; j_call: TRBJ1-4; d_call: -; v_call: TRBV6-5; cdr3_nt: TGTGCCAGCAGGCAGGACATGTCTAATGAAAAACTGTTTTTT; cdr3_aa: CASRQDMSNEKLFF
clone_size: -; j_call: TRBJ1-2; d_call: -; v_call: TRBV10-3; cdr3_nt: TGTGCCATCAGTGCTCCGGAGGGCTATGGCTACACCTTC; cdr3_aa: CAISAPEGYGYTF
clone_size: -; j_call: TRBJ2-3; d_call: TRBD2; v_call: TRBV4-1; cdr3_nt: TGCGCCAGCAGCCAACTGACTAGCGGAGGCACAGATACGCAGTATTTT; cdr3_aa: CASSQLTSGGTDTQYF
clone_size: -; j_call: TRBJ2-7; d_call: -; v_call: TRBV4-1; cdr3_nt: TGCGCCAGCAGCCAAGTTGGAGACCCCTCCTACGAGCAGTACTTC; cdr3_aa: CASSQVGDPSYEQYF
clone_size: -; j_call: TRBJ2-7; d_call: -; v_call: TRBV6-1; cdr3_nt: TGTGCCAGCAGTGAAGGGGTATACGAGCAGTACTTC; cdr3_aa: CASSEGVYEQYF
clone_size: -; j_call: TRBJ2-3; d_call: -; v_call: TRBV9; cdr3_nt: TGTGCCAGCAGCGTAGCCGGATTCGGAGGCACAGATACGCAGTATTTT; cdr3_aa: CASSVAGFGGTDTQYF
clone_size: -; j_call: TRBJ1-3; d_call: TRBD1; v_call: TRBV7-9; cdr3_nt: TGTGCCAGCAGCACCCCGACAGGGGGTTCCGGAAACACCATATATTTT; cdr3_aa: CASSTPTGGSGNTIYF
clone_size: -; j_call: TRBJ2-7; d_call: TRBD1; v_call: TRBV27; cdr3_nt: TGTGCCAGCGCGGACAGGAGCTCCTACGAGCAGTACTTC; cdr3_aa: CASADRSSYEQYF
clone_size: -; j_call: TRBJ2-1; d_call: -; v_call: TRBV4-1; cdr3_nt: TGCGCCAGCAGCCAAGTCGGGGACTCCTACAATGAGCAGTTCTTC; cdr3_aa: CASSQVGDSYNEQFF
clone_size: -; j_call: TRBJ2-1; d_call: TRBD1; v_call: TRBV7-9; cdr3_nt: TGTGCCAGCAGCCTTGACAGGGCCTACAATGAGCAGTTCTTC; cdr3_aa: CASSLDRAYNEQFF